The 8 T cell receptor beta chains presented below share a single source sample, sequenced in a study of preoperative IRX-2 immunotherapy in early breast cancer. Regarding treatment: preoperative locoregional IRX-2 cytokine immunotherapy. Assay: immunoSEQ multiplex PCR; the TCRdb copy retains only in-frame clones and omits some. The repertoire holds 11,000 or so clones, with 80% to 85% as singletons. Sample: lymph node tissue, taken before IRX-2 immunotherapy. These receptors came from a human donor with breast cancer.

CDR3 residues: CASTAYGRSPRNTIYF. CDR3 bases: TGTGCCAGTACCGCTTATGGGCGTTCCCCGCGGAACACCATATATTTT. V gene TRBV19 combines with J gene TRBJ1-3; D unclear. V gave up 7 bases and J gave up 7 bases, with 23 bases separating them. CDR1 and CDR2 from the germline V gene are LNHDA and SQIVND (reference sequence). The CDR3 covers 16 residues. The whole variable domain, remainder taken from reference TRBV19 and TRBJ1-3, is DGGITQSPKYLFRKEGQNVTLSCEQNLNHDAMYWYRQDPGQGLRLIYYSQIVNDFQKGDIAEGYSVSREKKESFPLTVTSAQKNPTAFYLCASTAYGRSPRNTIYFGEGSWLTVV.

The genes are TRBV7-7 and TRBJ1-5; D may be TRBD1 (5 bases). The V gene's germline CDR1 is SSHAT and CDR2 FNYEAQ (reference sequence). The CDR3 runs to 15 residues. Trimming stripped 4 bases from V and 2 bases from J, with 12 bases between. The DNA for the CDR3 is TGTGCCAGCAGCTCCCGGGACGGAGGCAATCAGCCCCAGCATTTT. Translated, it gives CASSSRDGGNQPQHF. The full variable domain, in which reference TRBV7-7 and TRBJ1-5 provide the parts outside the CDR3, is GAGVSQSPRYKVTKRGQDVTLRCDPISSHATLYWYQQALGQGPEFLTYFNYEAQPDKSGLPSDRFSAERPEGSISTLTIQRTEQRDSAMYRCASSSRDGGNQPQHFGDGTRLSIL.

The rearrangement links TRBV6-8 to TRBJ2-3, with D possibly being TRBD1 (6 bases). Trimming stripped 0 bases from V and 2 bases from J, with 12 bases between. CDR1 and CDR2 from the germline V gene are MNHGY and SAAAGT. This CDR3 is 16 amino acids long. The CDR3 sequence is CASSYSTGHPTDTQYF. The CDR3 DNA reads TGTGCCAGCAGTTACTCGACGGGACACCCCACAGATACGCAGTATTTT.

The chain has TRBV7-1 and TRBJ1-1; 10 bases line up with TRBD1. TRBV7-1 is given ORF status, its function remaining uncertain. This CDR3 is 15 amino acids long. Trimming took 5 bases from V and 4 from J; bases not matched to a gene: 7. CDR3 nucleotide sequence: TGTGCCAGCAGCGCCCGACAGGGGGCGAGCACTGAAGCTTTCTTT. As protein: CASSARQGASTEAFF.

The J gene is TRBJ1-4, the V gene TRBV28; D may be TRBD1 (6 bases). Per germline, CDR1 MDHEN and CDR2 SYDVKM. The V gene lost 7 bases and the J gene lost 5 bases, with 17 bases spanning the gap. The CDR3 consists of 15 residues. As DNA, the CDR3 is TGTGCCAGCACCAAAGGGGGGGCGATAAATGAAAAACTGTTTTTT. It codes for CASTKGGAINEKLFF.

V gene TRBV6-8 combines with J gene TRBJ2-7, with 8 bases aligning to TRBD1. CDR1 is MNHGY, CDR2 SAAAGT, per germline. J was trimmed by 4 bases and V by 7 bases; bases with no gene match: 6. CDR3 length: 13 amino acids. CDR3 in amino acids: CASKETGVYEQYF. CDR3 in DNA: TGTGCCAGCAAAGAGACAGGGGTTTACGAGCAGTACTTC.

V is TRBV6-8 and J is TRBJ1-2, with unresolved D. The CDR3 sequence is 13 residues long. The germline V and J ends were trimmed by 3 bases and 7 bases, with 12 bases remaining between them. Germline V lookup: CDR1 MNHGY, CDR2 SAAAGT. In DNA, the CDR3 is TGTGCCAGCAGTTATACGGACGTCGGTGGCTACACCTTC. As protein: CASSYTDVGGYTF.

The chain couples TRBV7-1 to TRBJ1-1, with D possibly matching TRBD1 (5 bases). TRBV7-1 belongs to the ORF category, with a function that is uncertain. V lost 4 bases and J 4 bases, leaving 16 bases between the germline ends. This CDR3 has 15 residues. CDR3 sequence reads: CASSLADRGATEAFF. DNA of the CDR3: TGTGCCAGCAGCTTAGCCGACAGAGGTGCCACTGAAGCTTTCTTT.